This TCR beta chain was identified in a study of Graves' ophthalmopathy and Graves' hyperthyroidism. Whole-study findings and limits: From stable hyperthyroidism, ophthalmopathy was separated by a 13-signature model with approximately 90% sensitivity and about 81% specificity.

Amplification targeted the TCR beta CDR3 regions, with RNA transcripts as the source material. RT-PCR was first run with HTBI primers, then multiplex PCR in a second round. TCRdb itself ran the multiplex PCR reads through MiXCR, one entry per CDR3 protein. The table records 650,000 to 900,000 distinct CDR3 sequences, 35% to 50% of them present only once. This CDR3 contains 16 residues. Germline CDR1 MGHDK, CDR2 SYGVNS. Remarks on this clonotype: Its specificity is unknown. The junction departs from germline at one end; a sequencing error may be responsible.

The rearrangement joins TRBV25-1 to TRBJ2-2, with D possibly matching TRBD2 (6 bases). The clonotype was recovered from an adult man with Graves' ophthalmopathy. The sequencing input was peripheral blood. This CDR3 is CASSAGVGGNTGELFF. In DNA form, the CDR3 reads TGCGCCAGCAGCGCCGGTGTCGGGGGGAACACCGGGGAGCTGTTTTTT.